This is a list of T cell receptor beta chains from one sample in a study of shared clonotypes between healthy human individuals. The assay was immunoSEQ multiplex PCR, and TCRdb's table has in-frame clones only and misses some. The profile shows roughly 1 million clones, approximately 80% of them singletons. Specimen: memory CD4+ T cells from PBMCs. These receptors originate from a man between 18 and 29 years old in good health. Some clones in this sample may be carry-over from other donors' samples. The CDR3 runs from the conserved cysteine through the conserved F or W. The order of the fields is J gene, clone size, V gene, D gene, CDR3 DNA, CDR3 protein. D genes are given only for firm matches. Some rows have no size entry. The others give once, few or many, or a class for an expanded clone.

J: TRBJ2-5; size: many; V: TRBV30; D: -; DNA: TGTGCCTGGAGTGTCCCAGAGGGAGGAGAGACCCAGTACTTC; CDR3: CAWSVPEGGETQYF
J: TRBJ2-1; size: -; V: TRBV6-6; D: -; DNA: TGTGCCAGCAGTCCCCGGACCTACAATGAGCAGTTCTTC; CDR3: CASSPRTYNEQFF
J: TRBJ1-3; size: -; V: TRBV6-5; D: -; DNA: TGTGCCAGCAGTTACTCGAGGGGATCTTCTGGAAACACCATATATTTT; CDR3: CASSYSRGSSGNTIYF
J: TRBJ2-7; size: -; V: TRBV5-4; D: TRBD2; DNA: TGTGCCAGCAGCAGAAAAATAGCGGGAGCTTACGAGCAGTACTTC; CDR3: CASSRKIAGAYEQYF
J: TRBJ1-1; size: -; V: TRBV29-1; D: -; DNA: TGCAGCGTACAGCGACTCACTGAAGCTTTCTTT; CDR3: CSVQRLTEAFF
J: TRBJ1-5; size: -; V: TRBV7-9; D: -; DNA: TGTGCCAGCAGCTGGACTAATAGCAATCAGCCCCAGCATTTT; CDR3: CASSWTNSNQPQHF
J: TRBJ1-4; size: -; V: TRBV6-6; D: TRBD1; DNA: TGTGCCAGCAGATCCGGGACAGGGGATGAAAAACTGTTTTTT; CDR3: CASRSGTGDEKLFF
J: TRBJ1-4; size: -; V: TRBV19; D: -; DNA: TGTGCCAGTAGTATCTCCGGGACCAATGAAAAACTGTTTTTT; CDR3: CASSISGTNEKLFF
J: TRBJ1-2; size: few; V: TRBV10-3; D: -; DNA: TGTGCCATCAGTGAGAGGCAGGGCCTCAGCTACACCTTC; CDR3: CAISERQGLSYTF
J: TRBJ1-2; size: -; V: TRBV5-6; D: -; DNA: TGTGCCAGCAGCTTGCCGGGAACAGGTCAGAACTATGGCTACACCTTC; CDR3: CASSLPGTGQNYGYTF
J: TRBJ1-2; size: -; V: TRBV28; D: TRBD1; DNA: TGTGCCAGCAGGTCGGACAGGGGGATCTATGGCTACACCTTC; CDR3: CASRSDRGIYGYTF
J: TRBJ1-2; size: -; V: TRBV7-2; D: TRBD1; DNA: TGTGCCAGCAGCTGGACGGGGACAGGGTCTTCTGGCTACACCTTC; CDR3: CASSWTGTGSSGYTF
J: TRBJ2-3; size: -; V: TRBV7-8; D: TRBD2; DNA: TGTGCCAGCAGCTTTGCGGGAGCATATGGAGATACGCAGTATTTT; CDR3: CASSFAGAYGDTQYF
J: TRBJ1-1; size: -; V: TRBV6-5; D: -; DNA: TGTGCCAGCAGTACAGCAACAGGGAACACTGAAGCTTTCTTT; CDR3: CASSTATGNTEAFF
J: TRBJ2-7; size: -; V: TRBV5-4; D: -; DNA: TGTGCCAGCAGCTTGAACAGCGAGCAGTACTTC; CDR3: CASSLNSEQYF
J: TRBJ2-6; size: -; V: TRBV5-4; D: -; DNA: TGTGCCAGCAGTCAGGCGTCTGGGGCCAACGTCCTGACTTTC; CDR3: CASSQASGANVLTF
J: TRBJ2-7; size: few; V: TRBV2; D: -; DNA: TGTGCCAGCAGTGAAGCGCAGGCTAGCGCCTACGAGCAGTACTTC; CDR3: CASSEAQASAYEQYF
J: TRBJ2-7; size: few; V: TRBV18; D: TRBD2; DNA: TGTGCCAGCTCACGGGGACTAGAGAACGAGCAGTACTTC; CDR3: CASSRGLENEQYF
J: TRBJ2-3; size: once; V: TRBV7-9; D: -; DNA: TGTGCCAGCAGCTTACGCGGGGTTTGGACAGATACGCAGTATTTT; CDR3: CASSLRGVWTDTQYF
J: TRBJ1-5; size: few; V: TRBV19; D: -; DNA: TGTGCCAGTAGTCTCAGAGTCAATCAGCCCCAGCATTTT; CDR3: CASSLRVNQPQHF
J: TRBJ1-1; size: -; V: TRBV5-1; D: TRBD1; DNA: TGCGCCAGCAGCTTGACCCGGACAGGGACAGGCACTGAAGCTTTCTTT; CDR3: CASSLTRTGTGTEAFF
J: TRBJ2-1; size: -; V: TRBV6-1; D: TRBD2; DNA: TGTGCCAGCAGTGAAGGGAGGGGACTAGCGGGAGGGAGCTCCTACAATGAGCAGTTCTTC; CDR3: CASSEGRGLAGGSSYNEQFF
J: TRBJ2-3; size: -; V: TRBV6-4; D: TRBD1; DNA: TGTGCCAGCAGTGACGGGACAGGGGGCGATACGCAGTATTTT; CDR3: CASSDGTGGDTQYF
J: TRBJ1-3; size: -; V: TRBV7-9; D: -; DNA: TGTGCCAGCAGCCCGTTTGGACAGAGAAACACCATATATTTT; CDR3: CASSPFGQRNTIYF
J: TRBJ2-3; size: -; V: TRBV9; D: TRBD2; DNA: TGTGCCAGCAGCGTAGGTTTCCTAGCGGGAGCTGGAGATACGCAGTATTTT; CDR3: CASSVGFLAGAGDTQYF
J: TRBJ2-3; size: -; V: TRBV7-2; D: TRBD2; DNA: TGTGCCAGCAGCTCTCCTAGGGCTAGCGGGACGGATACGCAGTATTTT; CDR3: CASSSPRASGTDTQYF
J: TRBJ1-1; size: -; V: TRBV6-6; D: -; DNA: TGTGCCAGCATACAGGGTTTCAACACTGAAGCTTTCTTT; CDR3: CASIQGFNTEAFF
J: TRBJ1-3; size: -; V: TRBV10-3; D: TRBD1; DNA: TGTGCCATCAGTGCACAGGGGGCAACGGACGGAAACACCATATATTTT; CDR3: CAISAQGATDGNTIYF
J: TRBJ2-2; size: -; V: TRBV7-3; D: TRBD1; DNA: TGTGCCAGCAGCTCGGGACAGGCGGCCGGGGAGCTGTTTTTT; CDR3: CASSSGQAAGELFF
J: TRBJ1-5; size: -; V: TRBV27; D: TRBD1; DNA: TGTGCCAGCAGTACCCGGGACAGGGGGCTAAGCAATCAGCCCCAGCATTTT; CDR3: CASSTRDRGLSNQPQHF
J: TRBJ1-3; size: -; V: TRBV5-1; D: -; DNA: TGCGCCAGCAGCAAGACGGGCTCTGGAAACACCATATATTTT; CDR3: CASSKTGSGNTIYF
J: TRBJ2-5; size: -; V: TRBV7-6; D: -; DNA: TGTGCCAGCAGCCCGTACCAAGAGACCCAGTACTTC; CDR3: CASSPYQETQYF
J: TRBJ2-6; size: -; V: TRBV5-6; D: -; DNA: TGTGCCAGCAGCTTGACACAAATCTCTGGGGCCAACGTCCTGACTTTC; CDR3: CASSLTQISGANVLTF
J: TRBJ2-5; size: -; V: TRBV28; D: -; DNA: TGTGCCAGCAGACGAAGCCAAGAGACCCAGTACTTC; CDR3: CASRRSQETQYF
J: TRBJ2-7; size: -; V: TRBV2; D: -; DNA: TGTGCCAGCAGGAAGATTATGGGCGAGCAGTACTTC; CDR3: CASRKIMGEQYF
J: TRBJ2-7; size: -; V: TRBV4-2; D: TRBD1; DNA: TGTGCCAGCAGCCGAGGGAGGACAGGGGACCACGAGCAGTACTTC; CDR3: CASSRGRTGDHEQYF
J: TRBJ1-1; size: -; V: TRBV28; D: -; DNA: TGTGCCAGCAGTCGAACAGGGTCGAACACTGAAGCTTTCTTT; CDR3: CASSRTGSNTEAFF
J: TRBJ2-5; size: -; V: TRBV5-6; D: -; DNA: TGTGCCAGCAGCTTAGGACTCCGGGGGGAGACCCAGTACTTC; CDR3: CASSLGLRGETQYF
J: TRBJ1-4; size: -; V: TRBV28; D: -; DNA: TGTGCCAGCAGTATACCGACAGGCCTTAATGAAAAACTGTTTTTT; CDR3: CASSIPTGLNEKLFF
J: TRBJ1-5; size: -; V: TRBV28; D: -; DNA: TGTGCCAGCAGTTTAAACGTTCGACAGCCCCAGCATTTT; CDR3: CASSLNVRQPQHF
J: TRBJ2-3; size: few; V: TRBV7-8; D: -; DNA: TGTGCCAGCAGCCATGACCGGGAAACCAACACAGATACGCAGTATTTT; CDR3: CASSHDRETNTDTQYF
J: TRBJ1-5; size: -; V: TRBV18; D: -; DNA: TGTGCCAGCTCACCGTCCAGCAATCAGCCCCAGCATTTT; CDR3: CASSPSSNQPQHF
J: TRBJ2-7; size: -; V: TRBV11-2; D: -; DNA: TGTGCCAGCAGCTTGAGGAGACAGGTGTTCGAGCAGTACTTC; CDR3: CASSLRRQVFEQYF
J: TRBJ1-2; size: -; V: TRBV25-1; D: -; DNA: TGTGCCAGCAGTGGGTCCGGACAAATCTATGGCTACACCTTC; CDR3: CASSGSGQIYGYTF
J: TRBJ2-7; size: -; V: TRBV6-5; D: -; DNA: TGTGCCAGCAGTTACGGACTTTTCTCCTACGAGCAGTACTTC; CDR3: CASSYGLFSYEQYF
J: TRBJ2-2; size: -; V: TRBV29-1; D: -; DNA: TGCAGCGTTGTACTTCTTAGGGGGGGCGGAGCTGACGGGGAGCTGTTTTTT; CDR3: CSVVLLRGGGADGELFF